Sequencing of this TCR beta chain was carried out in a study of graft-versus-host responses after intestinal transplantation. On the study more broadly: Every transplant recipient was induced with anti-thymocyte globulin, then maintained on tacrolimus and steroids for two to three years.

Points on this clone: The antigen remains unidentified. At one of its ends the junction is not consistent with the germline gene, which may arise from a read error.

CDR1 and CDR2 from the germline V gene are LNHDA and SQIVND (reference sequence). This CDR3 is built from 15 residues. Sequencing used immunoSEQ multiplex PCR; TCRdb keeps in-frame clones, though not all of them. The sample has approximately 60,000 clones; more than 85% are singletons. Study findings and constraints: Investigators detected GvH clones in recipient marrow, with some emerging earlier in ileum or blood. Among circulating GvH clones, peak levels were associated with early post-transplant declines in HvG clones. The study found high graft-versus-host to host-versus-graft clonal ratios in allografts of patients with graft-donor T cell macrochimerism.

The sequence was collected from a human donor who was the organ donor for an intestinal transplant. This material consisted of unstimulated CD8+ T cells sorted from spleen or lymph node cells, taken before transplant. The chain joins TRBV19 to TRBJ2-5, with TRBD1 matching over 10 bases. The tail of the sequence fits TRBJ2-7 better, so the J call may be wrong. CDR3 in DNA: TGTGCCAGTCGTATCCGGGACAGGGGTTTCGACGAGCAGTACTTC. Translated, it gives CASRIRDRGFDEQYF.